The present T cell receptor beta chain was sequenced within a study of shared clonotypes between healthy human individuals. The donor population consisted of healthy HIV-negative adults with no recent acute infections or vaccinations. With regard to this clone: Its target is not known.

Study-wide findings and caveats: The represented genetic and exposure-history diversity was limited by the small number of donors. Specimens sampled were limited to blood, with tissue repertoires likely differing. Investigators expected sequencing depth to affect clonotype sharing among donors.

Here immunoSEQ multiplex PCR was the method, and the copy in TCRdb shows in-frame clones only, minus some. The sample lists over 400,000 clones, 70% to 80% occurring once. What was sequenced was PBMCs. The source of this sequence is a middle-aged woman in good health. Some clones in this sample may be carry-over from other donors' samples.

The DNA of the CDR3 is TGTGCCAGCAGCTCGCGGGACAGGGGGAGCACAGATACGCAGTATTTT. Protein product: CASSSRDRGSTDTQYF. This chain uses TRBV13 with TRBJ2-3, with 11 bases identical to TRBD1. CDR1 PRHDT and CDR2 FYEKMQ come from the germline V gene (reference sequence). This CDR3 spans 16 amino acids. Trimming cost V 4 bases and J 0 bases; bases outside gene matches: 3.